The rows below give T cell receptor beta chains drawn from one sample of a study of vaccination and CD4 T cells after COVID-19. For these TCRs, the target antigens are not known. TCRdb analysed the PCR reads with MiXCR anew, one entry per CDR3 protein. The sample carries under 15,000 distinct CDR3 sequences, 35% to 55% recorded once. The sample consisted of CD4+ T cells from blood, cultured in vitro, taken before SARS-CoV-2 vaccination. These receptor sequences come from a human donor who had recovered from COVID-19. Each CDR3 is given with its conserved first and last residue. Fields, in order: V gene, CDR3 protein.

TRBV11-3,CASSLDSRTGLQTQYF
TRBV10-3,CAISDSPVGWGQETQYF
TRBV6-1,CASSEAGPSNYGYTF
TRBV20-1,CSARAGTSSHNEQFF
TRBV19,CASSTGTGLFF
TRBV2,CASSGTALGGYTF
TRBV28,CASSLGVGEKIYGYTF
TRBV7-9,CASSQVVGGKNEQFF
TRBV20-1,CSARVGTEAFF
TRBV6-5,CASSYSSGSDTQYF
TRBV11-2,CASSLDRNNQPQHF
TRBV5-8,CASSLSGRQPQHF
TRBV27,CASRPQGPGELFF
TRBV11-3,CASSLDVGGTEAFF
TRBV28,CASSLEAPGSMNTEAFF
TRBV5-1,CASSLAGYGNTIYF
TRBV19,CASRSQGASETQYF
TRBV6-6,CASSYSIDSHTEAFF
TRBV2,CASSELGPNYGYTF
TRBV6-1,CASRGGGARQPQHF
TRBV7-7,CASSLVDGQETQYF
TRBV6-2/TRBV6-3,CASRTGTGHQPQHF
TRBV5-4,CASSLPTGGYGYTF
TRBV6-5,CASSYWEGADTQYF
TRBV6-2/TRBV6-3,CASTDRVNGETQYF
TRBV12-3/TRBV12-4,CASSGQINSPLHF
TRBV15,CATSRGETLNTEAFF
TRBV19,CASRGLRSGSYEQYF
TRBV7-2,CASSLGNQNSPLHF
TRBV20-1,CSALRNLNTEAFF
TRBV7-6,CASSLGSGVHVNTEAFF
TRBV14,CASSQGTTGRQETQYF
TRBV28,CASTQGRATYGYTF
TRBV7-2,CASSSSNQNNSPLHF
TRBV20-1,CSAREGFSNQPQHF
TRBV19,CASSKTGDQETQYF
TRBV6-1,CASSPLSDGYTF
TRBV6-2/TRBV6-3,CASQNLAQGGNTEAFF
TRBV19,CASSIGGSTEAFF
TRBV20-1,CSARDGPGELFF
TRBV12-3/TRBV12-4,CASGTGFNQPQHF
TRBV6-1,CASSRGGGETQYF
TRBV15,CATSGLQGNGYTF
TRBV20-1,CSVNLQLDTQYF
TRBV19,CASSIGWSTEAFF
TRBV7-2,CASSFWGGETQYF
TRBV7-3,CASSGSGSPDTQYF
TRBV15,CATSRDRTGASQPQHF
TRBV19,CASTRGTGRQETQYF
TRBV15,CAIGAGVDQPQHF
TRBV6-7,CASSRPGTSGRGGEQYF
TRBV7-2,CASSFGTGTHEQYF
TRBV27,CASSFSGGDRAQYF